Included here is one T cell receptor beta chain sequence, with context. This record comes from a study of blood T cell repertoires in COVID-19. Background on the study: There were acute and convalescent COVID-19 samples, and they came from the United States, Italy and Spain.

Profiling relied on immunoSEQ multiplex PCR, and the TCRdb table lists in-frame clones only, not all of them. The repertoire holds around 400,000 clones, 89% seen once, with approximately 1.5% in the top ten. Participant ages covered about 18 to 95 years across about 22 US areas. Cohort 3 recovered donors had two negative PCRs, clearance, or symptom resolution. Germline V lookup: CDR1 SGHNT, CDR2 YYREEE (reference sequence). V dropped 0 bases and J dropped 2; count of bases not matched to a gene: 4. CDR3 size: 16 residues. The sequence came from a woman aged 25 to 39 who had recovered from COVID-19. This rearrangement joins TRBV5-4 to TRBJ2-5; 10 nucleotides line up with TRBD1. The material sequenced was PBMCs or T cells enriched from blood (not recorded which). The CDR3 DNA sequence: TGTGCCAGCAGCTTGGGGGACAGGGGTTGGCAAGAGACCCAGTACTTC. It codes for CASSLGDRGWQETQYF.